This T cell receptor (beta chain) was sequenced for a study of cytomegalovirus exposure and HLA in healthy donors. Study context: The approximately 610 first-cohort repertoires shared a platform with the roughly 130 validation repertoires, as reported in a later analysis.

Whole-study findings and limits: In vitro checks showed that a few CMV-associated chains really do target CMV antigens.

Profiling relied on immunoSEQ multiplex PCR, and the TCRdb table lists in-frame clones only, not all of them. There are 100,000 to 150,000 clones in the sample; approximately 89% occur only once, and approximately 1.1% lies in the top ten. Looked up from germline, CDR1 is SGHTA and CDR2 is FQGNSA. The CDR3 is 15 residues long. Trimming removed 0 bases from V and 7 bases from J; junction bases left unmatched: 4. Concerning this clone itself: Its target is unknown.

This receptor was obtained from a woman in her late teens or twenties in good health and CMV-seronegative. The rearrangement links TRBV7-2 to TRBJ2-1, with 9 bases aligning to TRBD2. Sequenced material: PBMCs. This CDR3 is CASSLAGLASNEQFF. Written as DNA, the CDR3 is TGTGCCAGCAGCTTAGCAGGACTAGCGTCTAATGAGCAGTTCTTC.